The following is a T cell receptor beta chain sequence with its context. The antigen remains unidentified. This sample is part of a study of OX40 agonist ivuxolimab in advanced cancers. Study overall: In this trial design, patients received ivuxolimab intravenously at 0.01 to 10 mg/kg every 2 weeks. One hepatocellular carcinoma and a couple of cutaneous melanoma patients partially responded.

TCRdb's copy holds only in-frame clones and misses some; the assay was immunoSEQ multiplex PCR. The sample lists some 39,000 clones, more than 80% occurring once. The study, taken as a whole, reports: Dose levels from 0.1 to 3.0 mg/kg saw CD4+ and CD8+ blood T cells expand clonally by week 6.

Systemic immunosuppression or a history of autoimmune disease excluded patients. The receptor's source is an adult with an advanced solid tumor such as melanoma, head and neck, liver or kidney cancer. Sequences were derived from CD4+ or CD8+ T cells sorted from blood, sampled in a trial of the OX40 agonist ivuxolimab.

The CDR3, as DNA: TGTGCCAGCAGCCCGAGGACTAGCAGCTACGAGCAGTACTTC. Encoded protein: CASSPRTSSYEQYF. V gene TRBV7-9 combines with J gene TRBJ2-7; 8 bases map to TRBD2. CDR1 and CDR2 (germline): SEHNR, FQNEAQ (reference sequence). Losses at the gene ends were 5 bases for V and 3 bases for J; bases not matched to a gene: 6. This CDR3 comprises 14 residues.